These 20 T cell receptor beta chains share one sample of origin, sequenced in a study of post-analysis software for immune sequencing data. Their target antigens are unknown. Built from TCR beta cDNA, the libraries had unique molecular identifiers in them. TCRdb independently ran MiXCR on the PCR reads; one entry per CDR3 protein. Among around 500,000 distinct CDR3 sequences listed, around a third were seen once. Whole-study findings and limits: Patients carried a handful of TRBV segments more frequently than controls did, and TRBV5-6, TRBV5-1 and TRBV20-1 were among them.

Sequences were obtained from blood. The receptors derive from a girl aged 2 to 17 with multiple sclerosis.

The chain combines TRBV29-1 with TRBJ2-2, with 7 bases lining up with TRBD1. CDR3 length equals 13 residues. J was trimmed by 3 bases and V by 7 bases; bases with no gene match: 5. Germline lookup yields CDR1 SQVTM and CDR2 ANQGSEA. This CDR3 is CSGVQGDTGELFF. As DNA, the CDR3 is TGCAGCGGAGTGCAGGGGGACACCGGGGAGCTGTTTTTT.

V gene TRBV20-1 combines with J gene TRBJ2-3, with D maybe TRBD2 (6 bases). V lost 4 bases, J lost 0 bases, and 11 bases lay in between. The CDR3 contains 14 residues. Germline V gene data show CDR1 as DFQATT and CDR2 as SNEGSKA (reference sequence). The CDR3 DNA sequence: TGCAGTGCTATGGGGGGAGCCAGCACAGATACGCAGTATTTT. Protein: CSAMGGASTDTQYF.

J is TRBJ2-1 and V is TRBV5-1; 8 bases line up with TRBD1. V lost 10 bases, J lost 10 bases, and 13 bases stayed unmatched. Germline CDR1 and CDR2: SGHRS and YFSETQ. The CDR3 loop spans 13 amino acids. The CDR3 DNA is TGCGCCGGAAACAGGGGGGTTGGGTACGAGCAGTTCTTC. Translated: CAGNRGVGYEQFF.

The genes are TRBV29-1 and TRBJ2-7; 9 bases are a match to TRBD1. The CDR3 consists of 15 residues. The V and J ends lost 7 bases and 6 bases, in that order; junction bases with no gene match: 16. The germline CDR1 and CDR2 sequences are SQVTM and ANQGSEA. The CDR3 spells CSAGESGTGTREQYF. The CDR3 DNA reads TGCAGCGCTGGGGAGTCCGGGACAGGGACACGCGAGCAGTACTTC.

The V call is TRBV11-2, the J call TRBJ2-2; D may be TRBD1 (6 bases). Germline V gene sequence: CDR1 SGHAT, CDR2 FQNNGV. This CDR3 contains 15 residues. Trimming pared 1 base from V and 2 bases from J, leaving 8 bases between. CDR3 sequence reads: CASSLVRGNTGELFF. The DNA of the CDR3 is TGTGCCAGCAGCTTAGTCAGGGGTAACACCGGGGAGCTGTTTTTT.

This clonotype was detected only a few times. The chain links TRBV12-5 to TRBJ2-7; 8 nucleotides agree with TRBD1. The V and J ends lost 4 bases and 0 bases, in that order; junction bases with no gene match: 5. This CDR3 contains 15 residues. CDR1 is LGHNT and CDR2 is FRNRAP in the germline V gene. In nucleotides, the CDR3 is TGTGCTAGTGGTTCAGGACAGGGTGACTCCTACGAGCAGTACTTC. It yields the protein CASGSGQGDSYEQYF.

This chain connects TRBV7-3 to TRBJ1-1, with D tentatively TRBD1 (5 bases). CDR1 and CDR2 from the germline V gene are SGHTA and FQGTGA. CDR3 length: 15 residues. V was trimmed by 0 bases and J by 1 base, leaving 9 bases between them. CDR3 sequence: CASSLTGPRNTEAFF. The CDR3, as DNA: TGTGCCAGCAGCTTAACGGGACCGAGGAACACTGAAGCTTTCTTT.

This sequence joins TRBV20-1 and TRBJ2-3, with 12 bases aligning to TRBD2. Losses at the gene ends were 4 bases for V and 0 bases for J; bases not matched to a gene: 14. Looked up from germline, CDR1 is DFQATT and CDR2 is SNEGSKA (reference sequence). This CDR3 region has 19 residues. DNA for the CDR3: TGCAGTGCTACCCCCCCAGGTAACCTAGCGGGGGGGAGCACAGATACGCAGTATTTT. Its translation: CSATPPGNLAGGSTDTQYF.

This clonotype was picked up a small number of times. The gene calls are TRBV20-1 and TRBJ2-3; 9 bases map to TRBD2. Germline V gene lookup returns CDR1 DFQATT and CDR2 SNEGSKA (reference sequence). CDR3 length equals 14 residues. Trimming cost V 6 bases and J 9 bases; bases outside gene matches: 13. The DNA of the CDR3 is TGCAGTGCCCCGTCTAGCGGGGTGGGGGGGACGCAGTATTTT. It codes for CSAPSSGVGGTQYF.

This clonotype was counted between two and nine times. Germline and junction disagree at one end, which may indicate a read error. The chain's CDR3 is CAISEGAGGPDTQYF. CDR3 bases: TGTGCTATCAGTGAAGGAGCGGGGGGCCCAGATACGCAGTATTTT. This sequence joins TRBV10-3 and TRBJ2-3, with TRBD2 matching over 9 bases. CDR3 length: 15 amino acids. Germline CDR1 reads ENHRY; CDR2 reads SYGVKD.

The chain uses TRBV12-3 or TRBV12-4 and TRBJ2-1; D not certain. CDR3 length: 12 amino acids. The V gene lost 5 bases and the J gene lost 2 bases, with 4 bases spanning the gap. The CDR3, as DNA: TGTGCCAGCAGTATTGCCTACAATGAGCAGTTCTTC. This encodes CASSIAYNEQFF.

V gene TRBV4-1 combines with J gene TRBJ2-3; possible D gene TRBD2, 6 bases. The germline V gene has CDR1 MGHRA and CDR2 YSYEKL. V lost 4 bases to trimming and J lost 11 bases, with 16 bases between them. This CDR3 is built from 13 residues. The CDR3 region has the DNA TGCGCCAGCAGCCTTGGCGGGGTCGATGAGCAGTATTTT. It translates to CASSLGGVDEQYF.

Only a few counts were recorded for this clonotype. This CDR3 reads CASSESPDSTDTQYF. As DNA, the CDR3 is TGCGCCAGCAGTGAGTCGCCGGACAGCACAGATACGCAGTATTTT. This rearrangement joins TRBV10-2 to TRBJ2-3; no clear D. The ends were cut back, 0 bases at V and 0 bases at J, with 7 bases in the middle. CDR3 length equals 15 residues. Germline values: CDR1 WSHSY, CDR2 SAAADI.

V gene TRBV5-1 combines with J gene TRBJ2-1; TRBD1 might be the D (5 bases). The V and J ends lost 3 bases and 6 bases respectively, with 10 bases between them. This CDR3 has 13 amino acids. Germline V CDR1 and CDR2: SGHRS, YFSETQ. As DNA, the CDR3 is TGCGCCAGCAGCTGGGGCATAACCAATGAGCAGTTCTTC. Residues: CASSWGITNEQFF.

This clonotype was counted a few times. The V gene is TRBV10-3, the J gene TRBJ2-5, with D tentatively TRBD1 (5 bases). Trimming cost V 9 bases and J 1 base, with 6 bases left between them. The CDR3 is made up of 11 amino acids. Germline CDR1 is ENHRY and CDR2 is SYGVKD. The CDR3 sequence is CAIGAQETQYF. The DNA for the CDR3 is TGTGCCATTGGGGCCCAAGAGACCCAGTACTTC.

This clonotype was detected once. The chain is built from TRBV13 and TRBJ2-5, with a possible D match to TRBD2 (5 bases). The CDR3 is 14 amino acids. Trimming shortened V by 5 bases and J by 1 base, and 11 bases separated the two germline ends. Looked up from germline, CDR1 is PRHDT and CDR2 is FYEKMQ (reference sequence). CDR3 protein: CASSPEGVQETQYF. The CDR3 DNA reads as TGTGCCAGCAGCCCCGAGGGAGTCCAAGAGACCCAGTACTTC.

CDR3 DNA: TGCGCCAGCAGCCAAGTGGGGGGACCGGTTAACGAGCAGTACTTC. Protein product: CASSQVGGPVNEQYF. The chain employs TRBV4-1 and TRBJ2-7; D might be TRBD2 (6 bases). CDR3 length: 15 residues. The V gene lost 1 base and the J gene lost 5 bases, with 15 bases spanning the gap. Germline CDR1 and CDR2: MGHRA and YSYEKL.

This clonotype was counted only a few times. V usage is TRBV18 and J usage is TRBJ2-3; 12 positions agree with TRBD2. From germline, CDR1 is KGHSH and CDR2 LQKENI. The V segment lost 2 bases and the J segment 5 bases; nucleotides outside the gene matches: 8. CDR3 length equals 17 residues. The CDR3 loop reads CASSPTSGGTARDTQYF. In nucleotides, the CDR3 is TGTGCCAGCTCACCAACTAGCGGGGGGACGGCAAGAGATACGCAGTATTTT.

The chain recombines TRBV13 with TRBJ1-4; D is possibly TRBD1 (5 bases). The V and J ends lost 3 bases and 4 bases respectively, with 9 bases between them. This CDR3 has 14 amino acids. Germline CDR1 reads PRHDT; CDR2 reads FYEKMQ (reference sequence). The CDR3: CASSFGASNEKLFF. DNA for the CDR3: TGTGCCAGCAGCTTCGGGGCGAGTAATGAAAAACTGTTTTTT.

The chain recombines TRBV2 with TRBJ2-7; 8 bases agree with TRBD1. The CDR3 totals 14 residues. Trimming took 4 bases from V and 7 from J; bases not matched to a gene: 9. Germline-derived CDR1 and CDR2 are SNHLY and FYNNEI. CDR3 residues: CASSGVDREREQYF. CDR3 sequence (DNA): TGTGCCAGCAGTGGGGTGGACAGGGAAAGAGAGCAGTACTTC.